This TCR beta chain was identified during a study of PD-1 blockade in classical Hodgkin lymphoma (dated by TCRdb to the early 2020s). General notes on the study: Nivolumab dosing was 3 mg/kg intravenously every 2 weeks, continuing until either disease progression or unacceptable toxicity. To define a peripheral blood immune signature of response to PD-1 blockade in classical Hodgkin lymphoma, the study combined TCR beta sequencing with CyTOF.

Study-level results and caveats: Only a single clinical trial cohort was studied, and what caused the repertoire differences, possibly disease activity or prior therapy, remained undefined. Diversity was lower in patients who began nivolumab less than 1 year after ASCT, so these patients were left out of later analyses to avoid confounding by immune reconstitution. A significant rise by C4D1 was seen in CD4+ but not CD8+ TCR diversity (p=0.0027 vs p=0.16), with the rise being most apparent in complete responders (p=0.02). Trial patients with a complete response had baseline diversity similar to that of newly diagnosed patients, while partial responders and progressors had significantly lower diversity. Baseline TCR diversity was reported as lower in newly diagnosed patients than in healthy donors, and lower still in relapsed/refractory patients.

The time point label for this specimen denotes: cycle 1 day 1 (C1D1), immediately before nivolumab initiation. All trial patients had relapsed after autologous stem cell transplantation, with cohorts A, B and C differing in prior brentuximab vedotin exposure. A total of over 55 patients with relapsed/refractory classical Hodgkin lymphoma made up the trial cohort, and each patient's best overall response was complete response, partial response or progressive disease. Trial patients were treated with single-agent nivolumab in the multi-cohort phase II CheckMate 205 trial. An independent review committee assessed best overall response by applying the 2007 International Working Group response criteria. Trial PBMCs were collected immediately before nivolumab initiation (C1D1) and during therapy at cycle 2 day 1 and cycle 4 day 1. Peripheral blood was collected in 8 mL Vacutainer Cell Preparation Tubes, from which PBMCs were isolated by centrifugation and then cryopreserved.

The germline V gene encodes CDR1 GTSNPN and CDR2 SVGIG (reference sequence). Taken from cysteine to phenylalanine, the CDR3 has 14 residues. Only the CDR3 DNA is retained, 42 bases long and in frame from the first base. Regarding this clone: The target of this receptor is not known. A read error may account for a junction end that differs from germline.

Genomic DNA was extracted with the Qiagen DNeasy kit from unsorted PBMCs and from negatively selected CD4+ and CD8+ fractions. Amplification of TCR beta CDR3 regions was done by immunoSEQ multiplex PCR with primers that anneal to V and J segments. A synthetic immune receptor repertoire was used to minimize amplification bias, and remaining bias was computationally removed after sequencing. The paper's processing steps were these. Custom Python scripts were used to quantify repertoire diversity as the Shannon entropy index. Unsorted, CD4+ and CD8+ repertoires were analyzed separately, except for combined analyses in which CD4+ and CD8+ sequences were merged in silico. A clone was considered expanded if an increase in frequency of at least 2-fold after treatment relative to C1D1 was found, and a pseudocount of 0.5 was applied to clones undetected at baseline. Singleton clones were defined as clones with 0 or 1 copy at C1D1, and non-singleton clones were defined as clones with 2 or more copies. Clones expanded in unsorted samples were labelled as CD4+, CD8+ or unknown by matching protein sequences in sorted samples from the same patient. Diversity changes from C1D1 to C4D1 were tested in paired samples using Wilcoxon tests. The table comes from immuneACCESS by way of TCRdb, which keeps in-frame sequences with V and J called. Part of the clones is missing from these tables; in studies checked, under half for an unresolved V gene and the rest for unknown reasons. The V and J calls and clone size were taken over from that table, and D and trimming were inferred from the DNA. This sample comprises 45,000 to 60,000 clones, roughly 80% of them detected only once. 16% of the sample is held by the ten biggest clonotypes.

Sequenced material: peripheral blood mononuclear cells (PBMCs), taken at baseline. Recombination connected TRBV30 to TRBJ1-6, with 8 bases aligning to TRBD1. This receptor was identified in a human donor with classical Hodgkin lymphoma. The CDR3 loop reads CAGRQGRIDSPLHF. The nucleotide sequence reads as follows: TGTGCCGGGAGACAGGGGCGGATTGATTCACCCCTCCACTTT.